The rows below give T cell receptor beta chains drawn from one sample of a study of T cell responses to AZD1222 COVID-19 vaccine. Repertoires were generated with immunoSEQ multiplex PCR, while TCRdb's copy carries only in-frame clones and drops some. The sample consists of more than 50,000 clones, roughly 84% of them appearing once. The material was peripheral blood, obtained on day 0 of AZD1222 vaccination. The receptors were sampled from an adult in good health. Both conserved end residues are part of each CDR3. A D gene is named only where the DNA matches it firmly. Some rows have no size entry. The others give once, few or many, or a class for an expanded clone.

clone_size	j_call	d_call	v_call	cdr3_aa	cdr3_nt
.	TRBJ2-3	.	TRBV19	CASSIQGGDTQYF	TGTGCCAGTAGTATACAGGGGGGAGATACGCAGTATTTT
.	TRBJ1-6	.	TRBV5-1	CASSLGPSQYSPLHF	TGCGCCAGCAGCTTGGGTCCCTCGCAATATTCACCCCTCCACTTT
.	TRBJ2-6	.	TRBV11-1	CASSLGHSGANVLTF	TGTGCCAGCAGCTTGGGGCACTCTGGGGCCAACGTCCTGACTTTC
.	TRBJ2-7	.	TRBV11-2	CASSGYRDWGEQYF	TGTGCCAGCAGCGGATACAGGGATTGGGGTGAGCAGTACTTC
few	TRBJ1-4	.	TRBV28	CASTSLSTNEKLFF	TGTGCCAGCACCTCCTTGTCCACTAATGAAAAACTGTTTTTT
.	TRBJ1-3	.	TRBV7-9	CARGSQSGNTIYF	TGTGCGAGAGGGAGTCAGTCTGGAAACACCATATATTTT
once	TRBJ2-1	.	TRBV18	CASSPQRALNEQFF	TGTGCCAGCTCACCACAGAGAGCGCTAAATGAGCAGTTCTTC
.	TRBJ1-5	TRBD1	TRBV6-4	CARITGTGRNQPQHF	TGTGCCAGAATTACTGGGACAGGGAGGAATCAGCCCCAGCATTTT
.	TRBJ1-5	TRBD1	TRBV6-5	CASSPLDRRYQPQHF	TGTGCCAGCAGTCCCTTGGACAGGCGGTATCAGCCCCAGCATTTT
.	TRBJ1-6	TRBD1	TRBV28	CASSLHDRDNSPLHF	TGTGCCAGCAGTTTGCATGACAGGGATAATTCACCCCTCCACTTT
.	TRBJ1-4	.	TRBV4-1	CASTQLTRGEKLFF	TGCGCCAGCACCCAGCTAACTAGAGGTGAAAAACTGTTTTTT
.	TRBJ2-3	.	TRBV11-3	CASSPDSYTDTQYF	TGTGCCAGCAGCCCGGACAGCTACACAGATACGCAGTATTTT
.	TRBJ1-2	.	TRBV19	CASSAEILIGYTF	TGTGCCAGTAGTGCGGAGATACTGATCGGCTACACCTTC
.	TRBJ2-5	TRBD2	TRBV7-8	CASSTQRLAGVRETQYF	TGTGCCAGCAGCACACAGAGACTAGCGGGAGTTCGAGAGACCCAGTACTTC
.	TRBJ2-7	TRBD2	TRBV7-9	CASSPMGLAGGPVEQYF	TGTGCCAGCAGCCCGATGGGACTAGCGGGAGGGCCGGTCGAGCAGTACTTC
.	TRBJ2-2	TRBD1	TRBV27	CASRKGQGATGAAGELFF	TGTGCCAGCAGGAAGGGACAGGGGGCGACAGGGGCGGCCGGGGAGCTGTTTTTT
.	TRBJ2-6	.	TRBV5-1	CASSLGQGSGANVLTF	TGCGCCAGCAGCCTGGGTCAGGGCTCCGGGGCCAACGTCCTGACTTTC
.	TRBJ2-1	.	TRBV7-9	CASSPTNLGENEQFF	TGTGCCAGCAGCCCTACTAACCTCGGGGAGAATGAGCAGTTCTTC
.	TRBJ1-2	.	TRBV5-8	CASSYDRNYGYTF	TGTGCCAGCAGCTATGACAGGAACTATGGCTACACCTTC
.	TRBJ1-6	.	TRBV2	CASREGPPNSPLHF	TGTGCCAGCAGAGAGGGGCCTCCTAATTCACCCCTCCACTTT
.	TRBJ2-5	TRBD2	TRBV10-3	CAINREGPQETQYF	TGTGCCATCAACCGGGAGGGCCCCCAAGAGACCCAGTACTTC
.	TRBJ2-1	TRBD2	TRBV9	CASSSGTSGYNEQFF	TGTGCCAGCAGCTCCGGGACTAGCGGATACAATGAGCAGTTCTTC
.	TRBJ2-7	.	TRBV24-1	CATSDPTTGDYEQYF	TGTGCCACCAGTGATCCAACGACAGGAGATTACGAGCAGTACTTC
.	TRBJ2-3	.	TRBV5-1	CASSFMGPSTDTQYF	TGCGCCAGCAGCTTTATGGGCCCTTCCACAGATACGCAGTATTTT
once	TRBJ2-1	TRBD2	TRBV12-3/TRBV12-4	CASRPSGSNNFF	TGTGCCAGCAGACCGAGCGGGAGTAACAATTTCTTC
.	TRBJ1-2	TRBD1	TRBV2	CAGRDSLPWSGYTF	TGTGCCGGCCGGGACAGCCTACCTTGGAGTGGCTACACCTTC
.	TRBJ1-4	.	TRBV7-2	CASSSLPATNEKLFF	TGTGCCAGCAGCTCTCTACCTGCAACTAATGAAAAACTGTTTTTT
.	TRBJ2-5	.	TRBV24-1	CATSRAIGDQETQYF	TGTGCCACCAGCCGGGCCATCGGCGATCAAGAGACCCAGTACTTC
.	TRBJ1-1	TRBD1	TRBV7-2	CASSLTGGMNTEAFF	TGTGCCAGCAGCTTAACAGGGGGCATGAACACTGAAGCTTTCTTT
.	TRBJ2-6	.	TRBV15	CATSRDWGGTITGANVLTF	TGTGCCACCAGCAGAGATTGGGGAGGCACTATTACTGGGGCCAACGTCCTGACTTTC
.	TRBJ1-2	TRBD1	TRBV19	CASMIRQGVTGYGYTF	TGTGCCAGTATGATCCGACAGGGGGTGACCGGGTATGGCTACACCTTC
.	TRBJ1-1	.	TRBV5-1	CASSGGLTRDTEAFF	TGCGCCAGCAGCGGCGGATTAACCCGAGACACTGAAGCTTTCTTT
.	TRBJ1-4	.	TRBV15	CATSSGQATNEKLFF	TGTGCCACCAGCTCCGGCCAGGCGACTAATGAAAAACTGTTTTTT
once	TRBJ1-4	.	TRBV18	CASSRGQSEKLFF	TGTGCCAGCTCCCGTGGACAGAGTGAAAAACTGTTTTTT
.	TRBJ2-3	TRBD1	TRBV25-1	CASSRDRGLTDTQYF	TGTGCCAGCAGTCGCGACAGGGGCCTCACAGATACGCAGTATTTT
.	TRBJ2-5	TRBD2	TRBV6-2/TRBV6-3	CASSPRLAGPGETQYF	TGTGCCAGCAGCCCTAGACTAGCGGGGCCGGGAGAGACCCAGTACTTC
.	TRBJ1-1	TRBD1	TRBV11-3	CASSQGQVTEAFF	TGTGCCAGCAGCCAGGGACAGGTCACTGAAGCTTTCTTT
.	TRBJ1-2	TRBD1	TRBV28	CASSSGGSNYGYTF	TGTGCCAGCAGCTCAGGGGGTTCCAACTATGGCTACACCTTC
.	TRBJ1-4	.	TRBV10-3	CAISEGGGTNEKLFF	TGTGCCATCAGTGAAGGGGGTGGGACTAATGAAAAACTGTTTTTT
.	TRBJ1-5	.	TRBV2	CASSETRGSNQPQHF	TGTGCCAGCAGTGAAACCAGGGGATCTAATCAGCCCCAGCATTTT
.	TRBJ1-1	.	TRBV19	CASSIDRPPSEAFF	TGTGCCAGTAGTATAGATCGACCTCCCAGTGAAGCTTTCTTT
.	TRBJ2-1	.	TRBV7-2	CASSLMWDSYNEQFF	TGTGCCAGCAGCTTAATGTGGGACTCCTACAATGAGCAGTTCTTC
.	TRBJ1-1	.	TRBV5-6	CASGLYTVMTEAFF	TGTGCCAGCGGCTTGTATACGGTTATGACTGAAGCTTTCTTT
.	TRBJ1-1	.	TRBV19	CASSTGGNTEAFF	TGTGCCAGTAGTACCGGGGGAAACACTGAAGCTTTCTTT
.	TRBJ2-2	TRBD2	TRBV30	CAGKTGRTNTGELFF	TGTGCCGGAAAGACCGGGAGGACAAACACCGGGGAGCTGTTTTTT
once	TRBJ2-2	TRBD2	TRBV7-8	CASSLTSGSGTGELFF	TGTGCCAGCAGCTTGACTAGCGGGAGCGGAACCGGGGAGCTGTTTTTT
once	TRBJ2-1	TRBD2	TRBV5-4	CASSEIAGVRHEQFF	TGTGCCAGCAGCGAAATAGCGGGAGTGCGGCATGAGCAGTTCTTC
.	TRBJ1-3	.	TRBV9	CASSVGMGGNTIYF	TGTGCCAGCAGCGTAGGGATGGGTGGAAACACCATATATTTT